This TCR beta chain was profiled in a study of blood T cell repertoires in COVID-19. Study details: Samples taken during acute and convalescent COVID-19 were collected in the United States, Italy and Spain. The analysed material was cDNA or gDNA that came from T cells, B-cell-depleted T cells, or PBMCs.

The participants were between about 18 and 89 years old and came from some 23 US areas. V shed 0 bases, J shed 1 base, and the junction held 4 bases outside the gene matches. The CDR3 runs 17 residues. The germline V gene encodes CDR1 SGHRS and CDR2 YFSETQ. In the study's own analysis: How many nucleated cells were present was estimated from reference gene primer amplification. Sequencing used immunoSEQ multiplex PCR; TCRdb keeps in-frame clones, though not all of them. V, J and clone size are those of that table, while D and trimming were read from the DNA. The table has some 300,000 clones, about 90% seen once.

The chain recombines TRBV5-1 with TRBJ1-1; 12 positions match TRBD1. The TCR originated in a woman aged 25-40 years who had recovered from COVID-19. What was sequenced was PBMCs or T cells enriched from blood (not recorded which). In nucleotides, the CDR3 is TGCGCCAGCAGCTTGGAGGGACAGGGGGCGCGGAACACTGAAGCTTTCTTT. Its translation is CASSLEGQGARNTEAFF.